The 27 T cell receptor beta chains below were found in one sample sequenced in a study of beta chain features in type 1 diabetes. Findings of the study overall: Moderately but significantly shorter TCRB CDR3s were found in Type 1 diabetes patients in all four CD4+ subsets.

What these receptors recognize is not known. Every bit of the isolated RNA underwent reverse transcription, so sequencing read expressed TCRB transcripts. Clones were read by immunoSEQ multiplex PCR, and TCRdb kept only the in-frame ones, dropping some. The repertoire holds about 170,000 clones, with approximately 8.4% as singletons. Sequencing was carried out using central memory CD4+ T cells from blood. The receptor source for this set is a man between 18 and 29 years old with type 1 diabetes.

In this sample, this clone turned up a few times. V is TRBV18 and J is TRBJ1-5; perhaps TRBD1 as D (5 bases). CDR1 and CDR2 (germline): KGHSH, LQKENI. The CDR3 sequence is 14 residues long. V dropped 3 bases and J dropped 4 bases, with 10 bases sitting between them. CDR3 bases: TGTGCCAGCTCACCCAGACAGCTAAATCAGCCCCAGCATTTT. It translates to CASSPRQLNQPQHF.

This chain joins TRBV30 and TRBJ2-5; 8 bases line up with TRBD2. The germline V gene has CDR1 GTSNPN and CDR2 SVGIG (reference sequence). V dropped 3 bases and J dropped 2; count of bases not matched to a gene: 5. CDR3 length equals 14 residues. CDR3: CAWRPAGGQETQYF. The DNA of the CDR3 is TGTGCCTGGAGGCCGGCGGGGGGACAAGAGACCCAGTACTTC.

This clone was counted a few times. The chain joins TRBV11-1 to TRBJ2-5; no reliable D call. The CDR3 length is 13 residues. Trimming removed 5 bases at V and 5 bases at J, with 12 bases between. Germline CDR1 reads SGHAT; CDR2 reads FQDESV (reference sequence). The CDR3 here is CASSVSQWETQYF. CDR3 nucleotides: TGTGCCAGCAGCGTGTCTCAGTGGGAGACCCAGTACTTC.

This clone was observed a handful of times. The chain combines TRBV6-5 with TRBJ1-3, with unresolved D. Germline V gene sequence: CDR1 MNHEY, CDR2 SVGAGI. V gave up 8 bases and J gave up 4 bases, with 12 bases separating them. This CDR3 contains 13 residues. The CDR3 loop is CASRLNRGNTIYF. The CDR3 DNA reads as TGTGCCAGCCGCCTTAACCGGGGAAACACCATATATTTT.

This clone was detected only a few times. The rearrangement joins TRBV29-1 to TRBJ1-1; D call uncertain. The CDR3 totals 12 residues. Germline CDR1 SQVTM, CDR2 ANQGSEA. V was clipped by 1 base and J by 8 bases, with 11 bases between them. The chain's CDR3 is CSVEGRDSEAFF. The CDR3 bases are TGCAGCGTTGAAGGGAGGGATTCAGAAGCTTTCTTT. The full variable domain, rest sourced from reference TRBV29-1 and TRBJ1-1, is SAVISQKPSRDICQRGTSLTIQCQVDSQVTMMFWYRQQPGQSLTLIATANQGSEATYESGFVIDKFPISRPNLTFSTLTVSNMSPEDSSIYLCSVEGRDSEAFFGQGTRLTVV.

This clone was observed a handful of times. The J gene is TRBJ1-1, the V gene TRBV5-4, with 7 bases identical to TRBD1. V trimming: 4 bases; J trimming: 6 bases; junction bases outside the gene matches: 6. Per the germline V gene, CDR1 is SGHNT and CDR2 is YYREEE (reference sequence). This CDR3 is 13 amino acids long. CDR3 loop: CASSPGTEAEAFF. CDR3 sequence (DNA): TGTGCCAGCAGCCCAGGGACAGAGGCTGAAGCTTTCTTT.

V gene TRBV30 combines with J gene TRBJ2-7, with D possibly matching TRBD1 (5 bases). The CDR3 runs to 12 residues. V lost 1 base and J lost 7, with 11 bases in between. CDR1 and CDR2 from the germline V gene are GTSNPN and SVGIG (reference sequence). This CDR3 reads CAWSDGAGEQYF. In DNA form, the CDR3 reads TGTGCCTGGAGTGATGGGGCTGGGGAGCAGTACTTC.

This CDR3 reads CASRGERGDQPQHF. For the CDR3, the DNA is TGTGCCAGTCGCGGGGAGAGGGGCGATCAGCCCCAGCATTTT. The chain carries TRBV28 and TRBJ1-5, with a tentative D call TRBD1 (5 bases). CDR3 length equals 14 residues. Germline CDR1 is MDHEN and CDR2 is SYDVKM. V was pared by 9 bases and J by 5 bases, with 17 bases between.

CDR3 protein: CATSRDLGGDSPLHF. CDR3 nucleotide sequence: TGTGCCACCAGCAGGGATCTCGGGGGGGATTCACCCCTCCACTTT. The chain employs TRBV15 and TRBJ1-6, with D perhaps TRBD1 (5 bases). This CDR3 is built from 15 residues. Germline CDR1 LNHNV, CDR2 YYDKDF (reference sequence). V dropped 3 bases and J dropped 8 bases, with 14 bases sitting between them. The full variable domain, its missing parts supplied by reference TRBV15 and TRBJ1-6, is DAMVIQNPRYQVTQFGKPVTLSCSQTLNHNVMYWYQQKSSQAPKLLFHYYDKDFNNEADTPDNFQSRRPNTSFCFLDIRSPGLGDTAMYLCATSRDLGGDSPLHFGNGTRLTVT.

This clone has only a few counts. The chain employs TRBV28 and TRBJ1-1, with TRBD1 identical over 7 bases. The CDR3 runs 12 residues. V lost 3 bases, J lost 10 bases, and 5 bases stayed unmatched. Germline V gene lookup returns CDR1 MDHEN and CDR2 SYDVKM. CDR3 sequence (DNA): TGTGCCAGCAGTTTTACAGGGGCGGGAGCTTTCTTT. Its translation is CASSFTGAGAFF.

The gene calls are TRBV28 and TRBJ1-2, with unresolved D. The germline gives CDR1 MDHEN, CDR2 SYDVKM. The V gene lost 6 bases and the J gene lost 3 bases, with 8 bases spanning the gap. The CDR3 is 12 amino acids. The CDR3 is CASSNTDYGYTF. The DNA for the CDR3 is TGTGCCAGCAGCAATACAGACTATGGCTACACCTTC.

The genes are TRBV23-1 and TRBJ1-1; 7 positions agree with TRBD1. TRBV23-1 is an ORF, with its function uncertain. Trimming removed 2 bases from V and 7 bases from J; junction bases left unmatched: 7. CDR3 size: 14 residues. DNA for the CDR3: TGCGCCAGCAGTCAACTCCGGGACAGCCATGAAGCTTTCTTT. Translated: CASSQLRDSHEAFF.

The chain links TRBV9 to TRBJ2-1; 8 bases align to TRBD2. CDR1 is SGDLS, CDR2 YYNGEE, per germline. This CDR3 has 16 residues. V shed 0 bases, J shed 6 bases, and the junction held 8 bases outside the gene matches. The CDR3: CASSVGAGEGRNEQFF. The CDR3 DNA reads TGTGCCAGCAGCGTAGGAGCGGGAGAGGGTCGCAATGAGCAGTTCTTC. Full variable domain (rest looked up from reference TRBV9 and TRBJ2-1): DSGVTQTPKHLITATGQRVTLRCSPRSGDLSVYWYQQSLDQGLQFLIQYYNGEERAKGNILERFSAQQFPDLHSELNLSSLELGDSALYFCASSVGAGEGRNEQFFGPGTRLTVL.

The chain is built from TRBV5-1 and TRBJ2-3, with D possibly matching TRBD2 (6 bases). Germline-derived CDR1 and CDR2 are SGHRS and YFSETQ. The CDR3 spans 13 residues. V lost 4 bases and J lost 6, with 12 bases in between. The CDR3 loop is CASSPTSPDTQYF. DNA of the CDR3: TGCGCCAGCAGCCCCACTAGCCCCGATACGCAGTATTTT.

This clone was seen a handful of times. V gene TRBV9 combines with J gene TRBJ2-7; TRBD1 matches 9 bases. Germline V gives CDR1 SGDLS, CDR2 YYNGEE. The CDR3 is made up of 15 amino acids. V shed 2 bases and J 7 bases; nucleotides not matched to a gene: 10. The CDR3 DNA is TGTGCCAGCAGCGTTGCCGGGACAGGGTTGGAGGAGCAGTACTTC. Translation: CASSVAGTGLEEQYF.

The rearrangement links TRBV10-3 to TRBJ1-1; no clear D. Trimming cost V 10 bases and J 8 bases, with 14 bases left between them. This CDR3 spans 11 amino acids. Germline V gene data show CDR1 as ENHRY and CDR2 as SYGVKD. The CDR3 region has the DNA TGTGCCACCGCTTACAGTGAAGAAGCTTTCTTT. Protein product: CATAYSEEAFF.

The rearrangement uses TRBV18 and TRBJ2-7; no clear D. The CDR3 is 13 residues long. V was cut by 3 bases and J by 1 base, with 7 bases left in between. Germline V gene lookup returns CDR1 KGHSH and CDR2 LQKENI. The CDR3 nucleotides read TGTGCCAGCTCACCTTCCCATTCCTACGAGCAGTACTTC. It specifies CASSPSHSYEQYF.

This clone was found a few times. This chain uses TRBV11-2 with TRBJ2-5, with 7 bases matching TRBD1. CDR1 is SGHAT and CDR2 is FQNNGV in the germline V gene. After removal of 4 bases from V and 5 bases from J, the junction contained 4 bases not matched to a gene. The CDR3 loop spans 13 amino acids. The CDR3 here is CASSSGQTETQYF. CDR3 coding DNA: TGTGCCAGCAGCTCGGGACAGACGGAGACCCAGTACTTC. Based on the CDR3 plus reference TRBV11-2 and TRBJ2-5, the full variable domain is EAGVAQSPRYKIIEKRQSVAFWCNPISGHATLYWYQQILGQGPKLLIQFQNNGVVDDSQLPKDRFSAERLKGVDSTLKIQPAKLEDSAVYLCASSSGQTETQYFGPGTRLLVL.

As regards this clone: The sample holds other DNA sequences that translate to the same CDR3. The chain uses TRBV5-1 and TRBJ1-1; a weak D match, TRBD1 (6 bases). Germline values: CDR1 SGHRS, CDR2 YFSETQ. The length of the CDR3 is 14 residues. With 0 bases removed from V and 1 base from J, the gap between germline ends came to 7 bases. The CDR3 protein is CASSLARGNTEAFF. In DNA, the CDR3 is TGCGCCAGCAGCTTGGCCAGGGGGAACACTGAAGCTTTCTTT.

This clone was observed many times. The V call is TRBV7-9, the J call TRBJ2-1; TRBD2 matches 8 bases. This CDR3 spans 17 amino acids. After removal of 5 bases from V and 2 bases from J, the junction contained 11 bases not matched to a gene. In germline, CDR1 is SEHNR, CDR2 FQNEAQ (reference sequence). The CDR3 coding sequence is TGTGCCAGCAGCCCGCCTCAGAGACTAGCGCCCTACAATGAGCAGTTCTTC. Amino acids: CASSPPQRLAPYNEQFF.

There are a few counts of this clone. Written as DNA, the CDR3 is TGTGCCAGCAGCGTAATCCCCACTGGGGCCAACGTCCTGACTTTC. Translation: CASSVIPTGANVLTF. This rearrangement joins TRBV9 to TRBJ2-6, with D hard to call. The CDR3 is 15 residues long. V was cut by 1 base and J by 2 bases, with 7 bases left in between. Germline CDR1 reads SGDLS; CDR2 reads YYNGEE.

The gene calls are TRBV7-2 and TRBJ2-1; 8 bases line up with TRBD2. CDR1 is SGHTA and CDR2 is FQGNSA in the germline V gene. V lost 7 bases, J lost 9 bases, and 17 bases stayed unmatched. The CDR3 is made up of 16 amino acids. CDR3 region: CASTRGGLGALGEQFF. In DNA, the CDR3 is TGTGCCAGCACCAGAGGGGGACTAGGGGCTCTCGGTGAGCAGTTCTTC.

This rearrangement joins TRBV7-2 to TRBJ2-3; possible D gene TRBD2, 6 bases. Germline CDR1 reads SGHTA; CDR2 reads FQGNSA. The CDR3 runs to 14 residues. V gave up 7 bases and J gave up 2 bases, with 13 bases separating them. As DNA, the CDR3 is TGTGCCAGCACCTCACGGGGGTTCACAGATACGCAGTATTTT. The encoded protein is CASTSRGFTDTQYF.

In regard to this clone: Different DNA sequences within this sample yield the same CDR3. The chain carries TRBV30 and TRBJ1-5, with D possibly being TRBD1 (5 bases). Per the germline V gene, CDR1 is GTSNPN and CDR2 is SVGIG (reference sequence). The CDR3 totals 13 residues. Trimming left V 4 bases short and J 4 bases short, with 11 bases between. DNA of the CDR3: TGTGCCTGGAACACAGGAGATAATCAGCCCCAGCATTTT. Its translation is CAWNTGDNQPQHF.

The V call is TRBV28, the J call TRBJ1-2, with TRBD1 matching over 7 bases. Germline assignment: CDR1 MDHEN and CDR2 SYDVKM. Trimming removed 5 bases from V and 2 bases from J; junction bases left unmatched: 8. CDR3 length: 15 amino acids. CDR3 sequence: CASSPGTAQNYGYTF. CDR3 DNA: TGTGCCAGCAGTCCGGGGACAGCGCAAAACTATGGCTACACCTTC.

This clone was recorded a few times. V usage is TRBV9 and J usage is TRBJ2-3; TRBD2 agrees at 8 bases. V was clipped by 1 base and J by 5 bases; unmatched bases: 9. This CDR3 is 16 amino acids long. Germline CDR1 reads SGDLS; CDR2 reads YYNGEE. The CDR3 DNA is TGTGCCAGCAGCGTATTGGGCGGGGGGAGTATAGATACGCAGTATTTT. Translation gives CASSVLGGGSIDTQYF.

This clone was counted ten times or more. CDR3 in amino acids: CASSQEWLVGRAGELFF. The CDR3 nucleotides read TGCGCCAGCAGCCAAGAGTGGCTGGTTGGCAGGGCCGGGGAGCTGTTTTTT. The chain couples TRBV4-3 to TRBJ2-2; tentatively, D is TRBD1 (5 bases). CDR1 and CDR2 (germline): LGHNA, YSLEER. V was cut by 0 bases and J by 6 bases, with 17 bases left in between. The CDR3 runs 17 residues.